Each of the 26 T cell receptor beta chains below was sequenced from the same sample in a study of T cell responses to AZD1222 COVID-19 vaccine. The data were produced by immunoSEQ multiplex PCR, yet TCRdb's version contains in-frame clones alone and is incomplete. The sample has over 120,000 clones; approximately 90% are singletons. The specimen was peripheral blood, collected on day 0 of AZD1222 vaccination. Every receptor here comes from an adult in good health.

This sequence joins TRBV6-5 and TRBJ1-2, with no clear D. CDR1 and CDR2 from the germline V gene are MNHEY and SVGAGI. V was pared by 4 bases and J by 5 bases, with 14 bases between. This CDR3 contains 14 residues. CDR3 residues: CASSSPSREYGYTF. Here the CDR3 DNA reads TGTGCCAGCAGTTCGCCCTCTAGGGAGTATGGCTACACCTTC.

This chain uses TRBV9 with TRBJ2-1; 11 bases line up with TRBD2. This CDR3 region has 15 residues. CDR1 SGDLS and CDR2 YYNGEE come from the germline V gene. Unmatched junction bases numbered 3, after V lost 2 bases and J lost 5 bases. CDR3 sequence (DNA): TGTGCCAGCAGCGTCGGGACTAGCGGAGACAATGAGCAGTTCTTC. Protein sequence: CASSVGTSGDNEQFF.

V gene TRBV4-3 combines with J gene TRBJ2-2, with no clear D. This CDR3 contains 16 residues. The germline V gene has CDR1 LGHNA and CDR2 YSLEER. V dropped 1 base and J dropped 4 bases, with 13 bases sitting between them. The CDR3 is CASSQVFLVATGELFF. The CDR3 bases are TGCGCCAGCAGCCAAGTGTTCCTAGTAGCCACCGGGGAGCTGTTTTTT.

This chain uses TRBV2 with TRBJ1-2; weak D call: TRBD1 (6 bases). The CDR3 has 14 amino acids. V lost 7 bases and J 3 bases, leaving 15 bases between the germline ends. Germline V gives CDR1 SNHLY, CDR2 FYNNEI. The chain's CDR3 is CASTLDSAYYGYTF. The CDR3 DNA reads as TGTGCCAGCACCTTGGACAGTGCCTACTATGGCTACACCTTC.

The chain links TRBV18 to TRBJ1-1; tentatively, D is TRBD1 (6 bases). Germline CDR1 KGHSH, CDR2 LQKENI. The ends were cut back, 1 base at V and 3 bases at J, with 9 bases in the middle. CDR3 length: 14 residues. In DNA, the CDR3 is TGTGCCAGCTCACCACGGACAGAGTACACTGAAGCTTTCTTT. It yields the protein CASSPRTEYTEAFF.

This rearrangement joins TRBV7-2 to TRBJ2-2, with 12 bases lining up with TRBD2. V lost 2 bases, J lost 9 bases, and 4 bases stayed unmatched. This CDR3 is 15 amino acids long. Germline V lookup: CDR1 SGHTA, CDR2 FQGNSA. Here the CDR3 DNA reads TGTGCCAGCAGCTTATCTAGCGGGGGGGCCTGGGAGCTGTTTTTT. Translated: CASSLSSGGAWELFF.

The chain recombines TRBV30 with TRBJ2-7; TRBD1 aligns across 10 bases. J lost 4 bases, V lost 0 bases, and 12 bases had no gene match. Germline loops: CDR1 GTSNPN, CDR2 SVGIG (reference sequence). This CDR3 has 17 amino acids. CDR3 sequence (DNA): TGTGCCTGGAGTGTAAGATTCCGGACAGGGGGTTTTTACGAGCAGTACTTC. The encoded protein is CAWSVRFRTGGFYEQYF.

The chain recombines TRBV4-3 with TRBJ2-1; D possibly corresponds to TRBD1 (6 bases). The CDR3 covers 15 residues. CDR1 and CDR2 (germline): LGHNA, YSLEER. V was shortened by 0 bases and J by 9 bases, with 15 bases between the two germline ends. The CDR3 DNA sequence: TGCGCCAGCAGCCAAGAAGACAGGATGACCGGTGAGCAGTTCTTC. Its protein is CASSQEDRMTGEQFF.

V and J are TRBV10-3 and TRBJ1-2, with unresolved D. This CDR3 region has 14 residues. V was cut by 2 bases and J by 0 bases, with 7 bases left in between. Germline V lookup: CDR1 ENHRY, CDR2 SYGVKD. For the CDR3, the DNA is TGTGCCATCAGTGAGGGACGGACTAACTATGGCTACACCTTC. Translating gives CAISEGRTNYGYTF.

The rearrangement joins TRBV5-5 to TRBJ2-7; 8 bases agree with TRBD1. The CDR3 is made up of 20 amino acids. After removal of 0 bases from V and 1 base from J, the junction contained 18 bases not matched to a gene. CDR1 and CDR2 from the germline V gene are SGHKS and YYEKEE (reference sequence). CDR3 amino acids: CASSLVPGGEERLESYEQYF. The CDR3 DNA reads TGTGCCAGCAGCTTGGTTCCAGGGGGCGAAGAACGGTTAGAATCCTACGAGCAGTACTTC.

This clone came up a few times. V is TRBV7-3 and J is TRBJ2-3, with TRBD1 identical over 7 bases. This CDR3 has 13 residues. The germline V gene encodes CDR1 SGHTA and CDR2 FQGTGA. V lost 3 bases, J lost 11 bases, and 8 bases stayed unmatched. The CDR3 region has the DNA TGTGCCAGCAGCTTCGATGGTGGGACAGAGCAGTATTTT. Translated: CASSFDGGTEQYF.

J is TRBJ2-2 and V is TRBV27; D remains unclear. Trimming removed 0 bases from V and 5 bases from J, with 1 base in between. There are 12 residues in the CDR3. Germline lookup yields CDR1 MNHEY and CDR2 SMNVEV (reference sequence). The CDR3 spells CASSLSTGELFF. The CDR3 region has the DNA TGTGCCAGCAGTTTATCAACCGGGGAGCTGTTTTTT.

J is TRBJ2-7 and V is TRBV4-1; TRBD2 matches at 9 bases. Germline loops: CDR1 MGHRA, CDR2 YSYEKL. The trim removed 1 base at V and 1 base at J, leaving 14 bases unmatched. This CDR3 spans 19 amino acids. The CDR3 DNA follows: TGCGCCAGCAGCCAAGGTATCGGGTTAGCGGGGGTTTCGTCCTACGAGCAGTACTTC. This sequence encodes CASSQGIGLAGVSSYEQYF.

This sequence joins TRBV20-1 and TRBJ1-4; D unresolved. This CDR3 is built from 13 residues. Germline assignment: CDR1 DFQATT and CDR2 SNEGSKA (reference sequence). The V end was cut by 6 bases, the J end by 6 bases, with 14 bases between. The DNA of the CDR3 is TGCAGTGCCAGTATGGGGTCGGATGAAAAACTGTTTTTT. Protein product: CSASMGSDEKLFF.

The rearrangement links TRBV4-2 to TRBJ2-1, with 9 positions matching TRBD2. The germline CDR1 and CDR2 sequences are LGHNA and YNFKEQ. V was clipped by 4 bases and J by 1 base; unmatched bases: 2. The CDR3 has 15 residues. CDR3 nucleotide sequence: TGTGCCAGCAGCCCCAGCGGGGGGTCCTACAATGAGCAGTTCTTC. It specifies CASSPSGGSYNEQFF.

The rearrangement uses TRBV7-6 and TRBJ2-7; D not certain. Deletions cut 1 base from V and 7 bases from J, with 5 bases between. The germline V gene encodes CDR1 SGHVS and CDR2 FNYEAQ. The CDR3 is made up of 11 amino acids. The CDR3: CASSLVGEQYF. The CDR3 DNA is TGTGCCAGCAGCTTAGTCGGGGAGCAGTACTTC.

The genes are TRBV18 and TRBJ2-1, with 13 bases aligning to TRBD2. CDR1 is KGHSH, CDR2 LQKENI, per germline. The CDR3 has 15 residues. J lost 12 bases, V lost 8 bases, and 13 bases had no gene match. In nucleotides, the CDR3 is TGTGCCAGCGCCACCACGGGACTAGCGGGGTTCTGGCAGTTCTTC. Protein sequence: CASATTGLAGFWQFF.

This chain links TRBV29-1 with TRBJ1-1; no reliable D call. This CDR3 comprises 12 residues. Trimming stripped 6 bases from V and 4 bases from J, with 12 bases between. Germline V gene lookup returns CDR1 SQVTM and CDR2 ANQGSEA. The CDR3 DNA is TGCAGCGTAACCGACGGTTTCACTGAAGCTTTCTTT. Its translation: CSVTDGFTEAFF. The full variable domain, in which reference TRBV29-1 and TRBJ1-1 provide the parts outside the CDR3, is SAVISQKPSRDICQRGTSLTIQCQVDSQVTMMFWYRQQPGQSLTLIATANQGSEATYESGFVIDKFPISRPNLTFSTLTVSNMSPEDSSIYLCSVTDGFTEAFFGQGTRLTVV.

V is TRBV5-8 and J is TRBJ1-2; D not resolved. Germline CDR1 SGHTS, CDR2 YDEGEE. V dropped 3 bases and J dropped 1 base, with 13 bases sitting between them. The length of the CDR3 is 15 residues. The CDR3 spells CASSSPRSGNYGYTF. In nucleotides, the CDR3 is TGTGCCAGCAGCTCCCCGCGGTCGGGTAACTATGGCTACACCTTC.

The chain employs TRBV5-1 and TRBJ1-1, with 7 bases fitting TRBD1. The CDR3 totals 15 residues. J gave up 1 base and V 2 bases, and 5 bases lay outside the gene matches. Germline V gene lookup returns CDR1 SGHRS and CDR2 YFSETQ. In DNA, the CDR3 is TGCGCCAGCAGCTTCCCCGGGACAGAGAACACTGAAGCTTTCTTT. Protein sequence: CASSFPGTENTEAFF.

The chain recombines TRBV20-1 with TRBJ1-2; D uncertain. Germline values: CDR1 DFQATT, CDR2 SNEGSKA (reference sequence). The CDR3 length is 10 residues. The V end was cut by 6 bases, the J end by 3 bases, with 5 bases between. Written as DNA, the CDR3 is TGCAGTGCCCGGGACTATGGCTACACCTTC. Its translation: CSARDYGYTF.

This clone has only one observation. This rearrangement joins TRBV4-3 to TRBJ2-5; TRBD1 might be the D (5 bases). The germline V and J ends were trimmed by 0 bases and 4 bases, with 18 bases remaining between them. Germline CDR1 and CDR2: LGHNA and YSLEER. This CDR3 spans 17 amino acids. CDR3 protein: CASSQDPSARAAETQYF. Here the CDR3 DNA reads TGCGCCAGCAGCCAAGATCCAAGTGCCAGGGCGGCAGAGACCCAGTACTTC.

The V call is TRBV4-3, the J call TRBJ2-7; D perhaps matches TRBD2 (5 bases). Between the trimmed V and J ends, which lost 0 bases and 1 base, there was a span of 13 bases. Germline V lookup: CDR1 LGHNA, CDR2 YSLEER. The CDR3 runs 16 residues. The CDR3 is CASSQDMRVQSYEQYF. In DNA form, the CDR3 reads TGCGCCAGCAGCCAAGATATGAGGGTTCAGTCCTACGAGCAGTACTTC.

The chain has TRBV19 and TRBJ1-5, with 9 bases identical to TRBD1. The junction had 13 bases not matched to a gene; V was cut back by 3 bases and J by 7 bases. Germline-derived CDR1 and CDR2 are LNHDA and SQIVND (reference sequence). This CDR3 spans 17 amino acids. CDR3 DNA: TGTGCCAGTAGTATCCACAATCCCGGACAGGGGCTGCAGCCCCAGCATTTT. Translated, it gives CASSIHNPGQGLQPQHF.

The chain combines TRBV10-3 with TRBJ2-3, with D unclear. From germline, CDR1 is ENHRY and CDR2 SYGVKD. This CDR3 contains 12 residues. With 11 bases removed from V and 6 bases from J, the gap between germline ends came to 15 bases. The CDR3 DNA is TGTGCCGCAACTGACGCTCTGGATACGCAGTATTTT. Residues: CAATDALDTQYF.

The chain combines TRBV27 with TRBJ2-1, with a possible D match to TRBD1 (5 bases). Germline CDR1 and CDR2: MNHEY and SMNVEV (reference sequence). The CDR3 sequence is 13 residues long. The V and J ends lost 4 bases and 10 bases respectively, with 14 bases between them. DNA of the CDR3: TGTGCCAGCAGTTCCCCCCCAGGGCCGGAGCAGTTCTTC. Translated, it gives CASSSPPGPEQFF.